This TCR beta chain was found in a study of blood T cell repertoires in COVID-19. Whole-study context: Spain, Italy and the United States supplied samples that represented acute and convalescent COVID-19. PBMCs, B-cell-depleted T cells, or T cells were the source of the cDNA or gDNA that made up the material.

The V segment lost 4 bases and the J segment 5 bases; nucleotides outside the gene matches: 9. The CDR3 totals 18 residues. CDR1 is ENHRY and CDR2 is SYGVKD in the germline V gene. Per the authors' pipeline: Amplifying reference gene primers gave estimates of nucleated cell counts. The repertoire was sequenced with immunoSEQ multiplex PCR; TCRdb's copy has only in-frame clones and lacks some. Clone size and V and J calls were adopted from that table, with D and trimming inferred from the DNA. The sample includes 130,000 to 150,000 clones, 81% seen only once; the top ten take 7% to 10%. The rearrangement uses TRBV10-3 and TRBJ2-1; 15 bases are shared with TRBD2. Sequencing input: peripheral blood. The sequence derives from a human donor in a cohort sampled during active COVID-19. The CDR3 bases are TGTGCCATCAGTGGGACTAGCGGGAGGGCCGTCGACAACAATGAGCAGTTCTTC. Translated, it gives CAISGTSGRAVDNNEQFF.